This T cell receptor beta chain was captured in a study of blood T cell repertoires in COVID-19. The protocol was immunoSEQ multiplex PCR, while the TCRdb copy is restricted to in-frame clones and leaves out a portion. The profile shows 140,000 to 150,000 clones, 80% to 90% of them singletons. CDR1 is SGDLS and CDR2 is YYNGEE in the germline V gene. J gave up 6 bases and V 4 bases, and 11 bases lay outside the gene matches. The CDR3 runs to 15 residues. The TCR was taken from a woman in her sixties with COVID-19, enrolled during active disease. The chain joins TRBV9 to TRBJ1-1; 8 positions match TRBD1. The sequenced sample consisted of peripheral blood. As DNA, the CDR3 is TGTGCCAGCAGCACGTCTGGGACAGGTGGGTCTGAAGCTTTCTTT. This translates into CASSTSGTGGSEAFF.